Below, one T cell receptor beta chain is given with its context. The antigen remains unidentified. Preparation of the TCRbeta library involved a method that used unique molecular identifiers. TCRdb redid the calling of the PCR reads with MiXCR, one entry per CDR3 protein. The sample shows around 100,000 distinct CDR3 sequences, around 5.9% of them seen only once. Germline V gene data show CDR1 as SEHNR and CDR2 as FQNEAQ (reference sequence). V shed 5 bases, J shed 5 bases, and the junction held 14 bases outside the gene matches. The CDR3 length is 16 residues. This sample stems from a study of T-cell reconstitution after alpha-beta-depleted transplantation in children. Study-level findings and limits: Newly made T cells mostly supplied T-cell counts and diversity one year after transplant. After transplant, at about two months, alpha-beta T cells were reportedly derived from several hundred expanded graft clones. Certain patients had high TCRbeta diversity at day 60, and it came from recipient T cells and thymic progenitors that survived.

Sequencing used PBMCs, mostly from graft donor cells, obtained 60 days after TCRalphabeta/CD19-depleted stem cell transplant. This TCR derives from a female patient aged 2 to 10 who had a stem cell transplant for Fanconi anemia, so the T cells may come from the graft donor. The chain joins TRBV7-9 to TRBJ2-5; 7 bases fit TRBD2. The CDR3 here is CASSQFPTSWRETQYF. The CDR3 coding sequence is TGTGCCAGCAGCCAATTTCCGACTAGCTGGAGGGAGACCCAGTACTTC. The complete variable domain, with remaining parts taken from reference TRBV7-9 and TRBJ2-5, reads DTGVSQNPRHKITKRGQNVTFRCDPISEHNRLYWYRQTLGQGPEFLTYFQNEAQLEKSRLLSDRFSAERPKGSFSTLEIQRTEQGDSAMYLCASSQFPTSWRETQYFGPGTRLLVL.